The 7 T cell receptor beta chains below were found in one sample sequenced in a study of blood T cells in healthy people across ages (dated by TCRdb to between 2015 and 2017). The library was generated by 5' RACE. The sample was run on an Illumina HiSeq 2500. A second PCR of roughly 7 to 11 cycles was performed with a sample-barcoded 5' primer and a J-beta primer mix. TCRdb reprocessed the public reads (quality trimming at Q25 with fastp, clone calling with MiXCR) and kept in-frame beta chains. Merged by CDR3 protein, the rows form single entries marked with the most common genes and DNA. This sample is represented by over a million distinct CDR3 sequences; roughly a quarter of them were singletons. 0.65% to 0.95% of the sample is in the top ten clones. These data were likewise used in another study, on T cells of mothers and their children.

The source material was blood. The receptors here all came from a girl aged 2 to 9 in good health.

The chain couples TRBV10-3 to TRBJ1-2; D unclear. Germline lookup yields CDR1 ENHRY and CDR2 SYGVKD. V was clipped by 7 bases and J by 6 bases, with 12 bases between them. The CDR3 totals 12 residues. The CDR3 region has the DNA TGTGCCATCATGCAGGCACTGGATGGCTACACCTTC. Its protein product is CAIMQALDGYTF.

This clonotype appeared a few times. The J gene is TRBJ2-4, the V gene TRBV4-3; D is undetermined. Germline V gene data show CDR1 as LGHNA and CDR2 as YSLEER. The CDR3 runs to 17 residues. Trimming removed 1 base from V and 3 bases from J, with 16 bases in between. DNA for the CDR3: TGCGCCAGCAGCCAAGTTAGGTCTTTTTTGGACAAAAACATTCAGTACTTC. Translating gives CASSQVRSFLDKNIQYF.

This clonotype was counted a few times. CDR3: CASSPPGVGETQYF. The CDR3 DNA sequence: TGTGCCAGCAGCCCCCCAGGGGTAGGGGAGACCCAGTACTTC. The chain joins TRBV5-5 to TRBJ2-5; weak D call: TRBD1 (6 bases). CDR3 length: 14 residues. The ends were cut back, 4 bases at V and 5 bases at J, with 15 bases in the middle. The V gene's germline CDR1 is SGHKS and CDR2 YYEKEE (reference sequence).

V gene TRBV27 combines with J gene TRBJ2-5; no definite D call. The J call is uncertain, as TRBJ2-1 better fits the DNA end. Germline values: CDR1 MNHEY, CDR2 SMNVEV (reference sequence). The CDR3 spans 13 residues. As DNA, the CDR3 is TGTGCCAGCAGTGCCGCTGCCGACAATGAGCAGTTCTTC. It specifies CASSAAADNEQFF.

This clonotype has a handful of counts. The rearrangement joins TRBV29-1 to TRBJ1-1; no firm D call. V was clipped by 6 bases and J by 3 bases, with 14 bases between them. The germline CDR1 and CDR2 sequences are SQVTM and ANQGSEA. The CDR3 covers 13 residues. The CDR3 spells CSVQRLRDTEAFF. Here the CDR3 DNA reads TGCAGCGTCCAAAGACTCCGGGACACTGAAGCTTTCTTT.

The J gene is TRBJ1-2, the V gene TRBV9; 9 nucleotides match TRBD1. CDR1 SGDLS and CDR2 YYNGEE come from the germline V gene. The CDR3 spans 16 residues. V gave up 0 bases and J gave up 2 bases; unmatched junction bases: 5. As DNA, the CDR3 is TGTGCCAGCAGCGTAGATGGTACAGGGGGCAACTATGGCTACACCTTC. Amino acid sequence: CASSVDGTGGNYGYTF.

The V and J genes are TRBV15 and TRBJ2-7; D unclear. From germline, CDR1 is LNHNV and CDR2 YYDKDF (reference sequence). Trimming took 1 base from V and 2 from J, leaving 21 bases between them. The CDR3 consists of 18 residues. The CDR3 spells CATSRGVNNQTPTYEQYF. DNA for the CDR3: TGTGCCACCAGCAGAGGAGTGAATAATCAGACCCCAACCTACGAGCAGTACTTC.